Listed here are 23 T cell receptor beta chains from one sample, sequenced in a study of blood T cells in healthy people across ages. A second PCR, run for about 6 to 11 cycles, used a sample-barcoded 5' primer plus a J-beta primer mix. TCRdb redid the calling of the 5' RACE reads with MiXCR, one entry per CDR3 protein. The sample lists about 800,000 distinct CDR3 sequences; just under 25% were seen once. These same data were also listed under a study on T cells of mothers and their children.

The sample was blood. These receptors all stem from a boy aged 5 to 17 in good health.

The genes are TRBV15 and TRBJ1-4, with D unresolved. Per germline, CDR1 LNHNV and CDR2 YYDKDF (reference sequence). V was shortened by 5 bases and J by 5 bases, with 18 bases between the two germline ends. The CDR3 totals 16 residues. The CDR3 is CATSLREVRRNEKLFF. DNA for the CDR3: TGTGCCACCAGCTTGAGGGAAGTTCGGAGGAATGAAAAACTGTTTTTT.

There are many counts of this clonotype. The chain has TRBV18 and TRBJ1-1; 9 nucleotides line up with TRBD1. Per the germline V gene, CDR1 is KGHSH and CDR2 is LQKENI. Trimming at V came to 4 bases and at J to 4 bases, leaving 1 base not matched to a gene. The CDR3 loop spans 13 amino acids. CDR3: CASSRQGGTEAFF. The CDR3 nucleotides read TGTGCCAGCTCACGACAGGGGGGCACTGAAGCTTTCTTT.

The table lists this clonotype with a few counts. V is TRBV7-9 and J is TRBJ2-7; perhaps TRBD2 as D (5 bases). The germline CDR1 and CDR2 sequences are SEHNR and FQNEAQ (reference sequence). Trimming shortened V by 5 bases and J by 3 bases, and 8 bases separated the two germline ends. The CDR3 length is 12 residues. The CDR3 reads CASSHGDYEQYF. CDR3 nucleotides: TGTGCCAGCAGCCACGGGGACTACGAGCAGTACTTC.

The gene calls are TRBV2 and TRBJ2-3; 10 nucleotides match TRBD2. The CDR3 runs 17 residues. Per the germline V gene, CDR1 is SNHLY and CDR2 is FYNNEI. The trim removed 3 bases at V and 3 bases at J, leaving 9 bases unmatched. Written as DNA, the CDR3 is TGTGCCAGCAGTGACCTCCCAGGAGCGGGGGGGACAGATACGCAGTATTTT. It codes for CASSDLPGAGGTDTQYF.

V and J are TRBV20-1 and TRBJ1-6; TRBD1 is a possible D gene (6 bases). The CDR3 spans 15 residues. Per germline, CDR1 DFQATT and CDR2 SNEGSKA (reference sequence). V lost 1 base to trimming and J lost 6 bases, with 13 bases between them. CDR3 sequence: CSARAGGRGNSPLHF. The CDR3, as DNA: TGCAGTGCTAGAGCGGGGGGGCGCGGTAATTCACCCCTCCACTTT.

The chain is built from TRBV4-1 and TRBJ2-5; no clear D gene. The J call may be incorrect, as the DNA end agrees better with TRBJ2-7. The germline gives CDR1 MGHRA, CDR2 YSYEKL. CDR3 length equals 15 residues. The chain's CDR3 is CASSQEVRPEDEQYF. In DNA form, the CDR3 reads TGCGCCAGCAGCCAAGAGGTCCGACCCGAGGACGAGCAGTACTTC.

The chain recombines TRBV19 with TRBJ1-4; maybe TRBD1 (5 bases). V lost 6 bases and J lost 8, with 19 bases in between. The CDR3 has 15 residues. CDR1 and CDR2 (germline): LNHDA, SQIVND (reference sequence). The CDR3: CASSHLQVSTEKLFF. The CDR3 DNA reads as TGTGCCAGTAGCCACCTACAGGTTTCGACCGAAAAACTGTTTTTT.

This clonotype appeared a few times. The chain is built from TRBV29-1 and TRBJ2-3; D is perhaps TRBD2 (6 bases). The V gene lost 3 bases and the J gene lost 1 base, with 8 bases spanning the gap. The CDR3 covers 13 residues. The germline V gene has CDR1 SQVTM and CDR2 ANQGSEA. This CDR3 is CSVDERGTDTQYF. CDR3 coding DNA: TGCAGCGTTGACGAGCGGGGCACAGATACGCAGTATTTT.

Comments on this clonotype: At one end, the junction sequence differs from germline, possibly due to a read error. The chain joins TRBV5-5 to TRBJ1-1; 7 nucleotides match TRBD1. The CDR3 is 17 residues long. Germline V gene data show CDR1 as SGHKS and CDR2 as YYEKEE (reference sequence). CDR3 region: CASSFWQGGIRDTETFF. The DNA of the CDR3 is TGTGCCAGCAGCTTCTGGCAGGGGGGGATCCGGGACACTGAAACTTTCTTT.

This clonotype was seen more than once but under ten times. V is TRBV12-3 or TRBV12-4 and J is TRBJ2-7; 11 bases fit TRBD2. This CDR3 contains 15 residues. The junction had 3 bases not matched to a gene; V was cut back by 2 bases and J by 3 bases. This chain's CDR3 is CASSLIAGGFYEQYF. CDR3 DNA: TGTGCCAGCAGTTTAATAGCGGGAGGGTTCTACGAGCAGTACTTC.

This sequence joins TRBV18 and TRBJ2-5, with TRBD1 matching over 7 bases. The CDR3 spans 14 residues. Trimming removed 3 bases from V and 3 bases from J; junction bases left unmatched: 4. From germline, CDR1 is KGHSH and CDR2 LQKENI. In nucleotides, the CDR3 is TGTGCCAGCTCACCGTTCGACAGGGAAGAGACCCAGTACTTC. Protein product: CASSPFDREETQYF.

This chain joins TRBV18 and TRBJ1-1; D gene ambiguous. Looked up from germline, CDR1 is KGHSH and CDR2 is LQKENI. Trimming left V 2 bases short and J 8 bases short, with 18 bases between. This CDR3 spans 15 amino acids. CDR3 DNA: TGTGCCAGCTCACCAATGCAAGGCGTCGGAACCGAAGCTTTCTTT. It yields the protein CASSPMQGVGTEAFF.

In this sample, this clonotype turned up a few times. V and J are TRBV20-1 and TRBJ2-5; 8 bases are shared with TRBD2. V gave up 6 bases and J gave up 4 bases; unmatched junction bases: 10. This CDR3 has 14 residues. CDR1 and CDR2 (germline): DFQATT, SNEGSKA (reference sequence). The CDR3 nucleotides are TGCAGTGCCGTACCGGGACTAGAGTCAGAGACCCAGTACTTC. Amino acid sequence: CSAVPGLESETQYF.

This clonotype turned up a few times. The chain joins TRBV5-1 to TRBJ2-1; 7 nucleotides agree with TRBD2. This CDR3 is built from 16 residues. J was trimmed by 0 bases and V by 4 bases; bases with no gene match: 7. Germline V gives CDR1 SGHRS, CDR2 YFSETQ. For the CDR3, the DNA is TGCGCCAGCAGCAACTTAGCGGGCAGCTCCTACAATGAGCAGTTCTTC. Protein sequence: CASSNLAGSSYNEQFF.

The sample holds a few counts of this clonotype. The chain links TRBV7-2 to TRBJ2-5; 11 bases map to TRBD2. The J call may be wrong; the DNA end is better matched by TRBJ2-7. The CDR3 has 16 amino acids. CDR1 is SGHTA and CDR2 is FQGNSA in the germline V gene. In DNA, the CDR3 is TGTGCCAGCAGCCTTAGACTAGCGGGGCAATCCTACGAGCAGTACTTC. Translating it yields CASSLRLAGQSYEQYF.

The chain is built from TRBV10-3 and TRBJ2-3; D is unclear. The length of the CDR3 is 12 residues. Trimming removed 4 bases at V and 5 bases at J, with 7 bases between. Germline V CDR1 and CDR2: ENHRY, SYGVKD. The CDR3 region is CAISAKGDTQYF. CDR3 sequence (DNA): TGTGCCATCAGTGCAAAGGGAGATACGCAGTATTTT.

V usage is TRBV7-2 and J usage is TRBJ1-2; 7 nucleotides align to TRBD1. The V gene's germline CDR1 is SGHTA and CDR2 FQGNSA. The length of the CDR3 is 15 residues. The trim removed 1 base at V and 4 bases at J, leaving 6 bases unmatched. As DNA, the CDR3 is TGTGCCAGCAGCTTAGTGACAGGGTCTAGCTATGGCTACACCTTC. This codes for CASSLVTGSSYGYTF.

This clonotype has more than one count but fewer than ten. This chain uses TRBV6-5 with TRBJ1-1, with D tentatively TRBD1 (6 bases). This CDR3 is 13 amino acids long. With 2 bases removed from V and 8 bases from J, the gap between germline ends came to 12 bases. Germline V gene sequence: CDR1 MNHEY, CDR2 SVGAGI. CDR3 bases: TGTGCCAGCAGTTACGGAACGGGGGGCGAAGCTTTCTTT. Encoded protein: CASSYGTGGEAFF.

This clonotype was observed a few times. The V and J genes are TRBV19 and TRBJ1-5; D call uncertain. Trimming removed 1 base from V and 4 bases from J, with 11 bases in between. The CDR3 consists of 15 residues. Per the germline V gene, CDR1 is LNHDA and CDR2 is SQIVND (reference sequence). The DNA of the CDR3 is TGTGCCAGTAGTATAGCCGAGGCAGGTAATCAGCCCCAGCATTTT. The encoded protein is CASSIAEAGNQPQHF.

With respect to this clonotype: At one end the junction does not follow the germline gene, possibly because of a read error. The chain recombines TRBV6-2 or TRBV6-3 with TRBJ2-7; D perhaps matches TRBD1 (6 bases). The CDR3 has 13 amino acids. Germline V gene lookup returns CDR1 MNHEY and CDR2 SVGEGT. The CDR3 region is CVSSRDISYEQYF. The CDR3 DNA sequence: TGTGTCAGCAGTAGGGACATTTCCTACGAGCAGTACTTC.

This clonotype has a handful of counts. The chain is built from TRBV28 and TRBJ2-7; 9 bases line up with TRBD1. With 6 bases clipped from V and 5 bases from J, the junction kept 11 bases outside the gene matches. CDR3 size: 15 residues. CDR1 and CDR2 (germline): MDHEN, SYDVKM. CDR3 region: CASRQGADGRDEQYF. DNA of the CDR3: TGTGCCAGCAGACAGGGGGCTGACGGAAGAGACGAGCAGTACTTC.

This sequence joins TRBV12-3 or TRBV12-4 and TRBJ2-5; D possibly uses TRBD1 or TRBD2 (5 bases each). V lost 8 bases and J 4 bases, leaving 11 bases between the germline ends. This CDR3 region has 12 residues. The CDR3 is CASGTGRETQYF. Written as DNA, the CDR3 is TGTGCCAGCGGGACCGGACGAGAGACCCAGTACTTC.

CDR3 coding DNA: TGCGCCAGCAGCCAAGATTCGGGGTACTTGAACGAGCAGTACTTC. Translated, it gives CASSQDSGYLNEQYF. This chain connects TRBV4-1 to TRBJ2-5; the D gene is possibly TRBD2 (5 bases). The J call may be mistaken, given a closer DNA end match to TRBJ2-7. From germline, CDR1 is MGHRA and CDR2 YSYEKL. CDR3 length equals 15 residues.